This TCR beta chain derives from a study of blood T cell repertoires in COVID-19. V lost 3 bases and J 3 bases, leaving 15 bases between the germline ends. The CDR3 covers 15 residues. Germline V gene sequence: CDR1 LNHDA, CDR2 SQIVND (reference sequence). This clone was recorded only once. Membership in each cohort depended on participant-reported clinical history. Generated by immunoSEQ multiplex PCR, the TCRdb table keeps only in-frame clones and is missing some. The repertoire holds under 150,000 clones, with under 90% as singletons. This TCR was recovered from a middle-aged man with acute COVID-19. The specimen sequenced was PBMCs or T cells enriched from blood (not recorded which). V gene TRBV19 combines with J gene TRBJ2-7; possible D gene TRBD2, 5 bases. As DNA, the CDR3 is TGTGCCAGTAGTATCGGACTGGCTCCGAACTACGAGCAGTACTTC. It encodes CASSIGLAPNYEQYF.